The sequence of this T cell receptor beta chain was determined in a study of cytomegalovirus exposure and HLA in healthy donors (TCRdb year 2017). With regard to the full study: In an earlier analysis of 550 to 750 of the donors, approximately 260 Gb of sequence data and just under 120 million unique TCR beta sequences from about 190 million T cells were reported. High-throughput TCR immunosequencing, statistical association of individual TCRs with disease status, and machine learning were combined to predict cytomegalovirus infection status. The study was designed to test whether signatures of past pathogen exposure could be identified by cataloging public T cell receptors. The number of typed donors differed by locus: roughly 629-640 for A, B, C, DRB1 and DQB1; approximately 520 for DQA1; 606 for DPA1; and around 470 for DPB1. A later genetic analysis took genome-wide SNP genotypes for 398 of the 666 donors and used that subset as a discovery cohort. Every repertoire in the discovery cohort had been generated on one and the same sequencing platform. Donor age, sex, ethnicity and CMV serostatus were compiled alongside the repertoire data. Among around 400 genotyped donors of the cohort, an average of approximately 240,000 unique TCR beta nucleotide sequences was sequenced per donor, of which about 18% were non-productive. Along with the approximately 650-subject first cohort, a separate validation cohort of some 130 different subjects was used. Both class I and class II loci were covered by HLA typing, at four-digit resolution. An earlier analysis of fewer than 750 of the donors used high-throughput TCR beta sequencing to judge whether each TCR beta V gene segment behaved as functional or pseudogenic. A later analysis re-analyzed previously published TCR beta repertoires from roughly 600 donors and added high-resolution HLA genotyping to study TCR occurrence patterns. In the later analysis, no new phenotypic data were used to find candidate immune exposures; instead, reliance was placed on TCR beta sequences and their occurrence across donors. The T cell repertoires of about 700 subjects were profiled by immunosequencing and related to cytomegalovirus serostatus. Because of strong linkage in the cohort, roughly five DR-DQ haplotypes were treated as single units for association and clustering. The genetic ancestry cluster associated with self-reported Caucasian donors included about four fifths of the 398 genotyped donors. Around 320 gigabases of sequencing data and tens of millions of unique TCR sequences were included in an early release covering 550 to 650 HLA-typed donors.

In total, approximately 610 healthy bone marrow donors made up the cohort. All cohort members were sampled while nominally healthy, although unrecorded immune exposures were likely present. The donor tested CMV seronegative and was one of the 352 seronegative cohort members. A peripheral blood sample was collected from each donor, and TCR beta sequencing was performed on peripheral blood mononuclear cells. Genomic DNA was extracted from the blood cell samples with the Qiagen DNeasy Blood Extraction Kit. Comment on this clone: The clone's antigen remains unknown. No base-level quality is on record; no much larger clone is a single base apart.

Preparation of the library involved the immunoSEQ multiplex PCR assay. For the multiplex PCR, a mixture combining 60 forward primers for TCR Vbeta segments and 13 reverse primers for TCR Jbeta segments was used. A multiplex PCR assay on genomic DNA amplified the CDR3 region of rearranged TCR beta genes. The amplified TCR beta libraries were sequenced on the Illumina HiSeq System as 87-base-pair reads. On the authors' methods: In a later analysis, some 80 million unique TCR beta chains were counted across the approximately 670 repertoires, and approximately 9.9 million of these chains were shared by at least two donors. Raw reads were error-corrected and collapsed into unique sequences by a nearest-neighbor algorithm in which closely related sequences were merged to remove PCR and sequencing errors. Alignment of CDR3 sequences to IMGT reference sequences was used to assign V, D and J gene segments. For a sequence to be retained, a match of at least six nucleotides was required to both a V gene segment and a J gene segment. A rearrangement was called productive if the CDR3 had no stop codons and remained in frame with V and J, and every other rearrangement was called non-productive. Following IMGT convention, CDR3 was defined as the stretch from the second conserved V-encoded cysteine to the conserved J-encoded phenylalanine. Sequences without an unambiguous match to a single V gene segment were excluded from the earlier analysis of several hundred of the donors. An earlier analysis of 587 of the donors called V segments functional above 56.7% productive rearrangements and segregating when the between-donor standard deviation exceeded 5%. A statistical classification framework was built for diagnosing cytomegalovirus status from the catalog of TCR beta chain sequences. In a later analysis, V and J genes were assigned by comparing TCR nucleotide sequences against IMGT/GENE-DB human TR gene sequences. In a later analysis, CDR3 sequences and most-parsimonious VDJ recombination scenarios were assigned using the TCRdist pipeline. In a later analysis, every TCR beta chain was defined by the combination of its CDR3 amino acid sequence and its V-gene family, and reads without a unique V-gene family were dropped. As a way to deal with suspected cross-contamination and a sequencing artifact, a later analysis dropped roughly 600 nucleotide sequences that were highly shared and had low generation probability. In a later analysis, a clonal expansion index was calculated for each public chain from normalized within-repertoire ranks of inferred template counts. A later analysis computed generation probabilities with a VDJ recombination model fitted to out-of-frame rearrangements, and checked the results against IGoR. In a later analysis, TCR-TCR, TCR-HLA and TCR-CMV co-occurrence was scored with hypergeometric tests, and a repertoire-size bias correction was applied to TCR pairs. False discovery rates were estimated in a later analysis by permuting HLA or CMV assignments 20 times. A later analysis grouped co-occurring TCRs with DBSCAN, adding TCRdist sequence similarity when clustering within HLA-allele-positive subsets. Co-occurrence clustering excluded repertoires with fewer than 30,000 or more than 120,000 public chains, plus five with anomalous nucleotide sharing. TCRdb carries this immuneACCESS record with in-frame sequences only. Its versions omit some clonotypes, under half of them owing to an unresolved V gene in the studies checked, with the rest unexplained. The D gene and trimming were derived from the DNA, and the V and J assignments and clone size from that table. The sample contains around 180,000 clones, around 85% of them found a single time. The ten largest account for 1% of the sample.

The investigation overall reported the following: When HLA alleles, especially DR and DQ, strongly co-occurred, attributing TCR associations to individual alleles was difficult. A later analysis associated 15,000 to 20,000 TCR beta sequences with specific HLA alleles at a false discovery rate of 0.05. Correlated functional status among segregating V segments might reflect linkage disequilibrium, but an unknown experimental factor could not be ruled out. The earlier analysis of 587 of the donors excluded some 16 rarely observed V segments, including chromosome 9 orphons, because counts were too low. The study listed approximately 150 TCR beta chains as associated with cytomegalovirus. It was suggested by the authors that the approach could potentially be generalized to other disease states and immunological phenotypes. Sequencing depth was assumed to be roughly uniform across donors in the presence/absence analyses, though that assumption may not hold. In vitro tests confirmed that a few of the cytomegalovirus-associated TCR beta chains recognize cytomegalovirus antigens. Most TCR sequences were seen in very few donors, while some public TCRs were found in many individuals. Several of the top co-occurrence clusters appeared to be linked to parvovirus B19, influenza, CMV and Epstein-Barr virus, according to a later analysis. A cluster of highly shared sequence variants was judged likely to represent a technical artifact of the sequencing pipeline. V-gene and J-gene trimming of TCR beta chains was associated with a missense DCLRE1C variant in a later genetic analysis, and the association was replicated in an independent cohort. A further reported finding was that TCR beta sequences accurately predicted the HLA-A and HLA-B alleles for most subjects in the first cohort. Because some donors lacked HLA typing at each locus, the association tests relied only on the typed subset. In a later analysis, the rate of TCR association differed among HLA loci, with DRB1 alleles having the most associated TCRs and HLA-C alleles having the fewest. In a later analysis, HLA-associated TCR beta chains showed more clonal expansion and lower generation probabilities than non-associated chains that were equally common. The classifier was reported to diagnose cytomegalovirus status with high specificity and sensitivity in both the original and validation cohorts. Only TCR beta chains were sequenced in this cohort, and the absence of alpha or paired-chain data limited detectable features. An earlier analysis of approximately 530 of the donors showed that most TCR beta V segments appeared in productive rearrangements either about 87% or about 30% of the time, which broadly matched IMGT annotations. For the cohort, immune exposure information was limited to CMV serostatus. According to a later analysis, most CMV-associated TCR beta chains appeared to be HLA-restricted, and the HLA associations seemed to be driven largely by CMV exposure. According to a later genetic analysis, donors in an Asian-associated ancestry cluster had fewer N-insertions in productive TCRs than the roughly 670-donor mean.

Sequences were obtained from PBMCs. The sequence derives from a boy aged 2 to 10 in good health and CMV-seronegative.

The DNA sequence reads TGCGCCAGCAGCGTAGGACCCCAGGCGGGGCTAGCCAAAAACATTCAGTACTTC. The encoded protein is CASSVGPQAGLAKNIQYF. This chain is built from TRBV4-1 and TRBJ2-4, with TRBD2 perhaps the D gene, on 6 matching bases. Inclusive of the bounding cysteine and phenylalanine, the CDR3 is 18 residues long. Just CDR3 DNA is preserved here, 54 bases in frame from base 1. Relative to germline, V is 5 bases shorter and J is 0 bases shorter, with 20 bases between their ends. CDR1 MGHRA and CDR2 YSYEKL were looked up in the germline V gene.